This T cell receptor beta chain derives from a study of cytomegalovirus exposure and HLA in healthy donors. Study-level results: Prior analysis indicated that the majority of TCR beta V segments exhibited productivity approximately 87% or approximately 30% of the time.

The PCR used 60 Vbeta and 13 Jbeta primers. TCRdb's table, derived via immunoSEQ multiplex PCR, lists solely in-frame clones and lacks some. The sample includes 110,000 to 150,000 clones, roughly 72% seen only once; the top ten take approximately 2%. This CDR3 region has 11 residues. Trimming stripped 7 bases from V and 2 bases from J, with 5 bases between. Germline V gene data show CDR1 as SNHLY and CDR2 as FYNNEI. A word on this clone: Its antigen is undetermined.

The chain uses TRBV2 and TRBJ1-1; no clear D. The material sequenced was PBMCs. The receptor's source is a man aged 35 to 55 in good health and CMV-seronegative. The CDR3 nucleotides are TGTGCCAGCACCTTAAACACTGAAGCTTTCTTT. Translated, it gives CASTLNTEAFF.